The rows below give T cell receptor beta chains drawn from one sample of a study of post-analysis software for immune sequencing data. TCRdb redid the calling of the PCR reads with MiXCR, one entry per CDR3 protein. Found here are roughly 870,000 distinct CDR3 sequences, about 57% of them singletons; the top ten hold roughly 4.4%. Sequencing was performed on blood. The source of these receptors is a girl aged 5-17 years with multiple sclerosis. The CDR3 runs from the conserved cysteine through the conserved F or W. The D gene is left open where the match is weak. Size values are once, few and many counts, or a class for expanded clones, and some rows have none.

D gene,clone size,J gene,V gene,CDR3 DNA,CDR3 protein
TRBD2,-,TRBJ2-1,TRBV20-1,TGCAGTGCTAGAGTGTCAATTGGAGCGGGGGGGAGGTTGAATGAGCAGTTCTTC,CSARVSIGAGGRLNEQFF
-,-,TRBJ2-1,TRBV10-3,TGTGCCATCAGTGGGTCGCGGCAGGGGCTCTACAATGAGCAGTTCTTC,CAISGSRQGLYNEQFF
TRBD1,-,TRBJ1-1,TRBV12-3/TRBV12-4,TGTGCCAGCAACCCCGGGACAGGGGTCTTTCGGCACGAAGCTTTCTTT,CASNPGTGVFRHEAFF
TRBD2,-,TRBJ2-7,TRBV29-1,TGCAGCGTTTTGCTAGCGGGGCGCGACTACGAGCAGTACTTC,CSVLLAGRDYEQYF
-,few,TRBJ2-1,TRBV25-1,TGTGCCAGCACCCATTACAATGAGCAGTTCTTC,CASTHYNEQFF
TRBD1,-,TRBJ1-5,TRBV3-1,TGTGCCAGCAGCAGGGACAGGGCTACCAATCAGCCCCAGCATTTT,CASSRDRATNQPQHF
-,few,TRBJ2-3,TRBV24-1,TGTGCCACCGGCGGAGGCAGCACAGATACGCAGTATTTT,CATGGGSTDTQYF
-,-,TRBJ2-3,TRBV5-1,TGCGCCAACAGCGTACCCGGCGAGGATACGCAGTATTTT,CANSVPGEDTQYF
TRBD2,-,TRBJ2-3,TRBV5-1,TGCGCCAGCAGCTTGGTACGGGAGGGCACAGATACGCAGTATTTT,CASSLVREGTDTQYF
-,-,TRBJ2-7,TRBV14,TGTGCCAGCAGCCATCTCCCTCAGGGCGAGCAGTACTTC,CASSHLPQGEQYF
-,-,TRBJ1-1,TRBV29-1,TGCGGAACCCGGGATCCGCAAACTGAAGCTTTCTTT,CGTRDPQTEAFF
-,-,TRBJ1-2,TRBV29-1,TGCAGCGTTGAAGCGGGACCAACTTATGGCTACACCTTC,CSVEAGPTYGYTF
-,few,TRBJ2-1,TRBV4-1,TGCGCCAGCAGCCAAGAGTGGGTAGGGGGGAATGAGCAGTTCTTC,CASSQEWVGGNEQFF
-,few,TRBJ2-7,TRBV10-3,TGTGCCATCAGGGGGCCATCCTACGAGCAGTACTTC,CAIRGPSYEQYF
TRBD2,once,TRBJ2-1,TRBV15,TGTGCCAGTGAGGGCGGGGGAAACAATGAGCAGTTCTTC,CASEGGGNNEQFF
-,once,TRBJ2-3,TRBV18,TGTGCCAGCTCACCGCGGATCCGGCAGGGCACAGATACGCAGTATTTT,CASSPRIRQGTDTQYF
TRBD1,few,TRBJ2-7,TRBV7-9,TGTGTCATAGAAAGGGACAGATACGAGCAGTACTTC,CVIERDRYEQYF
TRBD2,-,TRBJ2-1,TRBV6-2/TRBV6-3,TGTGCCAGCACCCTAGCGGGAGGGCCCAGCAATGAGCAGTTCTTC,CASTLAGGPSNEQFF
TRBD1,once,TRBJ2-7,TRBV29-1,TGCAGCGTTTGGGGACAGGGTCACGAGCAGTACTTC,CSVWGQGHEQYF
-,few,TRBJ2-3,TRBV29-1,TGCAGCGTTGTTCCGACTAGACCCACAGATACGCAGTATTTT,CSVVPTRPTDTQYF
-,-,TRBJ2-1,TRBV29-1,TGCAGTGATAGGCGGTCCTACAATGAGCAGTTCTTC,CSDRRSYNEQFF
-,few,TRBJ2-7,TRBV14,TGTGCCAGCAGCCACGGACTTGGGCGATCCTACGAGCAGTACTTC,CASSHGLGRSYEQYF
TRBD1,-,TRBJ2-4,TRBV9,TGTGCCGGCAGCCTGGACAGGAGGCCCAAAAACATTCAGTACTTC,CAGSLDRRPKNIQYF
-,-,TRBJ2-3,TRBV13,TGTGCCAGCAAGGATAACGGCGGGTTCAACACAGATACGCAGTATTTT,CASKDNGGFNTDTQYF
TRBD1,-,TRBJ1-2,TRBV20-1,TGCAGTGCTAGACCGGCGGACAGGGACTATGGCTACACCTTC,CSARPADRDYGYTF
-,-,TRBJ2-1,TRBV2,TGTGCCAGCAGCAATAATGGGGGGTCCTACAATGAGCAGTTCTTC,CASSNNGGSYNEQFF
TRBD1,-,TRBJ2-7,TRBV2,TGTGCCAGCAGTAGTGACAGGGATTACGAGCAGTACTTC,CASSSDRDYEQYF
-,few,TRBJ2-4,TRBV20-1,TGCAGTGCTATCGAAAAGGGGCTAGCGCAGTACTTC,CSAIEKGLAQYF
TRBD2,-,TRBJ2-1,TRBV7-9,TGTGCCAGCAGCACACTAGCGGGAGGCCCCAATGAGCAGTTCTTC,CASSTLAGGPNEQFF
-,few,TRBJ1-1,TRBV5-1,TGCGCCAGCAGCTTGCCCATGAACACTGAAGCTTTCTTT,CASSLPMNTEAFF
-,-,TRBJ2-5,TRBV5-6,TGTGCCAGCAGCTTGGGGCCAGATCCCGAGACCCAGTACTTC,CASSLGPDPETQYF
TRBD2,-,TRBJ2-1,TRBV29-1,TGCAGCGTGGGGTCCGGGGGGGCCTACAATGAGCAGTTCTTC,CSVGSGGAYNEQFF
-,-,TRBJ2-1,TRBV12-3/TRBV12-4,TGTGCCAGCAGTTTTCCGATGTTCTTC,CASSFPMFF
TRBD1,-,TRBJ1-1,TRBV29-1,TGCAGCGTGAACAGGGGAATGAACACTGAAGCTTTCTTT,CSVNRGMNTEAFF
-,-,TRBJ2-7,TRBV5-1,TGCGCCAGCAGCTTGAACAGGGCCGGGATATACGAGCAGTACTTC,CASSLNRAGIYEQYF
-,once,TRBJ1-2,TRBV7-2,TGTGCCAGCAGCTTAGCTCACAATTATGCTTCCTATGGCTACACCTTC,CASSLAHNYASYGYTF
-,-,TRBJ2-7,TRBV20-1,TGCAGTGCTAGAGCTCAACTCCCCCCCTACGAGCAGTACTTC,CSARAQLPPYEQYF
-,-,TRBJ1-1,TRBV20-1,TGCAGTGCCCGCAGGCGGGAGGCCACTGAAGCTTTCTTT,CSARRREATEAFF
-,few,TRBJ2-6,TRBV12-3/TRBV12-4,TGTGCCAGCAGTTCAAGAGTGGAGAACGTCCTGACTTTC,CASSSRVENVLTF
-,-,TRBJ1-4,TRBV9,TGTGCCAGCAGCGAGGGGCGCTTTGATGAAAAACTGTTTTTT,CASSEGRFDEKLFF
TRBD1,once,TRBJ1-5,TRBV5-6,TGTGCCAGCAGCTCCCTCGGACAGGGGGCACGCCAGCCCCAGCATTTT,CASSSLGQGARQPQHF
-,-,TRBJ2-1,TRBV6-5,TGTGCCAGCAGTTACTTGGGAATGGGCCGAAGGGGTGAGCAGTTCTTC,CASSYLGMGRRGEQFF
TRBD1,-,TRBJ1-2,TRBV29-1,TGCAGCGCCCGCAGGACAGGCCGACAGGGCTACACCTTC,CSARRTGRQGYTF
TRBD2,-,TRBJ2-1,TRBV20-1,TGCAGTGCTTCGAGCGGGGTCTACAATGAGCAGTTCTTC,CSASSGVYNEQFF
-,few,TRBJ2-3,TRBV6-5,TGTGCCAGCAGTCGTACATCTACAGATTTCACAGATACGCAGTATTTT,CASSRTSTDFTDTQYF
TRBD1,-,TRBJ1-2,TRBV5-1,TGCGCCAGCAGCTTGGACGAAAGGCAGGGGGCAAGCTATGGCTACACCTTC,CASSLDERQGASYGYTF
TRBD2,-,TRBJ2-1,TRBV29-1,TGCAGCGTTCTCAGGGGGCTAGCGGGAGGAGAGCAGTTCTTC,CSVLRGLAGGEQFF